The next 25 T cell receptor beta chains were all read from a single sample in a study of blood T cells in healthy people across ages. A J-beta primer mix and a sample-barcoded 5' primer were used in a second PCR of about 7 to 12 cycles. TCRdb itself ran the 5' RACE reads through MiXCR, one entry per CDR3 protein. The table lists 1.4 million or so distinct CDR3 sequences, roughly two fifths of them singletons, with less than 5% in the top ten. Sequencing was carried out using blood. Receptors were obtained from a woman younger than 30 in good health.

This clonotype was seen a single time. The chain's CDR3 is CSANTGFAGFYNEQFF. The CDR3 DNA sequence: TGCAGTGCTAACACGGGATTCGCCGGGTTTTACAATGAGCAGTTCTTC. The chain has TRBV20-1 and TRBJ2-1; D is perhaps TRBD2 (5 bases). Per germline, CDR1 DFQATT and CDR2 SNEGSKA (reference sequence). Trimming took 4 bases from V and 4 from J, leaving 20 bases between them. The CDR3 totals 16 residues.

The rearrangement uses TRBV9 and TRBJ2-5; the D gene is possibly TRBD1 (6 bases). Germline CDR1 and CDR2: SGDLS and YYNGEE. The CDR3 covers 15 residues. The ends were cut back, 3 bases at V and 11 bases at J, with 23 bases in the middle. The CDR3 is CASSAGTRGIGEQYF. In nucleotides, the CDR3 is TGTGCCAGCAGCGCCGGGACAAGGGGGATTGGTGAGCAGTACTTC.

This clonotype came up a few times. The chain uses TRBV6-5 and TRBJ1-3, with a weak D call TRBD1 (6 bases). This CDR3 region has 19 residues. Germline CDR1 is MNHEY and CDR2 is SVGAGI. Trimming stripped 3 bases from V and 2 bases from J, with 23 bases between. The CDR3 sequence: CASSYDKIPGVPTGNTIYF. The CDR3 nucleotides are TGTGCCAGCAGTTATGACAAAATCCCAGGGGTCCCTACTGGAAACACCATATATTTT.

This clonotype has more than one count but fewer than ten. The V gene is TRBV14, the J gene TRBJ2-2, with TRBD1 identical over 7 bases. V was clipped by 4 bases and J by 0 bases; unmatched bases: 8. The CDR3 consists of 17 residues. CDR1 and CDR2 from the germline V gene are SGHDN and FVKESK. The CDR3 DNA follows: TGTGCCAGCAGCCGCCCGACAGGGAGCGCGAACACCGGGGAGCTGTTTTTT. Protein: CASSRPTGSANTGELFF. Supplemented by reference TRBV14 and TRBJ2-2, the full variable domain reads EAGVTQFPSHSVIEKGQTVTLRCDPISGHDNLYWYRRVMGKEIKFLLHFVKESKQDESGMPNNRFLAERTGGTYSTLKVQPAELEDSGVYFCASSRPTGSANTGELFFGEGSRLTVL.

The chain carries TRBV4-3 and TRBJ2-7; perhaps TRBD2 as D (5 bases). The germline V gene encodes CDR1 LGHNA and CDR2 YSLEER. V lost 0 bases, J lost 2 bases, and 8 bases lay in between. The length of the CDR3 is 14 residues. CDR3 protein: CASSQDIGTYEQYF. In DNA, the CDR3 is TGCGCCAGCAGCCAAGATATCGGGACCTACGAGCAGTACTTC.

V is TRBV6-5 and J is TRBJ1-2; the D is unclear. The germline V and J ends were trimmed by 5 bases and 6 bases, with 13 bases remaining between them. The CDR3 spans 13 residues. Germline loops: CDR1 MNHEY, CDR2 SVGAGI. DNA of the CDR3: TGTGCCAGCAGTCCGCGATTGGGAAATGGCTACACCTTC. This translates into CASSPRLGNGYTF.

This clonotype was counted a few times. This chain links TRBV5-1 with TRBJ2-4; possible D gene TRBD2, 5 bases. There are 17 residues in the CDR3. The V end was cut by 1 base, the J end by 0 bases, with 14 bases between. CDR1 and CDR2 (germline): SGHRS, YFSETQ. CDR3 sequence: CASSLSVPGLAKNIQYF. The CDR3 nucleotides are TGCGCCAGCAGCTTGTCGGTGCCGGGGTTAGCCAAAAACATTCAGTACTTC.

This clonotype was counted between two and nine times. The chain is built from TRBV11-2 and TRBJ2-1; TRBD2 matches at 16 bases. The V gene's germline CDR1 is SGHAT and CDR2 FQNNGV. The V and J ends lost 5 bases and 10 bases, in that order; junction bases with no gene match: 8. The CDR3 runs 16 residues. CDR3 loop: CASSPGTSGGAEEQFF. The CDR3 nucleotides read TGTGCCAGCAGCCCCGGGACTAGCGGGGGGGCCGAGGAGCAGTTCTTC. The full variable domain, completed using reference TRBV11-2 and TRBJ2-1, is EAGVAQSPRYKIIEKRQSVAFWCNPISGHATLYWYQQILGQGPKLLIQFQNNGVVDDSQLPKDRFSAERLKGVDSTLKIQPAKLEDSAVYLCASSPGTSGGAEEQFFGPGTRLTVL.

The rearrangement uses TRBV7-9 and TRBJ2-3; 13 bases align to TRBD2. The CDR3 length is 17 residues. V shed 5 bases and J 2 bases; nucleotides not matched to a gene: 7. Germline values: CDR1 SEHNR, CDR2 FQNEAQ (reference sequence). CDR3 DNA: TGTGCCAGCAGCCCCCGACTAGCGGGGGGCGTCACAGATACGCAGTATTTT. Translation: CASSPRLAGGVTDTQYF.

V usage is TRBV4-3 and J usage is TRBJ1-3; D is perhaps TRBD1 (5 bases). V gave up 3 bases and J gave up 2 bases, with 11 bases separating them. The CDR3 runs to 15 residues. Germline CDR1 LGHNA, CDR2 YSLEER. CDR3 sequence (DNA): TGCGCCAGCAGCCATAGCGGGACGGCTGGAAACACCATATATTTT. Protein product: CASSHSGTAGNTIYF.

This chain links TRBV25-1 with TRBJ1-3, with 7 bases that match TRBD1. V trimming: 6 bases; J trimming: 0 bases; junction bases outside the gene matches: 5. The germline gives CDR1 MGHDK, CDR2 SYGVNS. The CDR3 is 15 residues long. Here the CDR3 DNA reads TGTGCCAGCAGCCAGGACAGGTACTCTGGAAACACCATATATTTT. This sequence encodes CASSQDRYSGNTIYF. Using reference TRBV25-1 and TRBJ1-3 for the parts outside the CDR3, the full variable domain is EADIYQTPRYLVIGTGKKITLECSQTMGHDKMYWYQQDPGMELHLIHYSYGVNSTEKGDLSSESTVSRIRTEHFPLTLESARPSHTSQYLCASSQDRYSGNTIYFGEGSWLTVV.

The sample holds many counts of this clonotype. V gene TRBV19 combines with J gene TRBJ2-7, with D hard to call. The V gene's germline CDR1 is LNHDA and CDR2 SQIVND (reference sequence). Trimming pared 5 bases from V and 0 bases from J, leaving 11 bases between. The CDR3 totals 14 residues. CDR3 in amino acids: CASSEQLSSYEQYF. CDR3 sequence (DNA): TGTGCCAGTAGTGAGCAGCTATCCTCCTACGAGCAGTACTTC.

The chain carries TRBV20-1 and TRBJ2-3, with a weak D call TRBD2 (5 bases). V was pared by 6 bases and J by 0 bases, with 13 bases between. Germline assignment: CDR1 DFQATT and CDR2 SNEGSKA (reference sequence). The CDR3 has 14 residues. The CDR3 spells CSARTGFSTDTQYF. The CDR3 coding sequence is TGCAGTGCAAGGACTGGTTTTAGCACAGATACGCAGTATTTT.

This chain joins TRBV29-1 and TRBJ2-1; TRBD1 might be the D (6 bases). V lost 1 base and J 15 bases, leaving 13 bases between the germline ends. In germline, CDR1 is SQVTM, CDR2 ANQGSEA. This CDR3 contains 11 residues. DNA for the CDR3: TGCAGCGTTGAAGGGCTGCCAGGGGCGTTCTTC. Amino acid sequence: CSVEGLPGAFF.

This clonotype was counted only a few times. V usage is TRBV29-1 and J usage is TRBJ2-5; D remains ambiguous. Trimming shortened V by 1 base and J by 5 bases, and 14 bases separated the two germline ends. This CDR3 is built from 14 residues. Germline V lookup: CDR1 SQVTM, CDR2 ANQGSEA. For the CDR3, the DNA is TGCAGCGTTGAAGGGCGCCAAAAATTTGAGACCCAGTACTTC. Its protein product is CSVEGRQKFETQYF.

In this sample, this clonotype turned up a few times. This chain links TRBV2 with TRBJ1-5; maybe TRBD1 (6 bases). V was pared by 1 base and J by 7 bases, with 11 bases between. From germline, CDR1 is SNHLY and CDR2 FYNNEI. CDR3 length: 14 amino acids. CDR3 protein: CASSEVGTSQPQHF. The CDR3 DNA follows: TGTGCCAGCAGTGAAGTTGGGACATCCCAGCCCCAGCATTTT.

The chain carries TRBV7-2 and TRBJ1-1; D not certain. The CDR3 covers 12 residues. Trimming removed 2 bases at V and 4 bases at J, with 5 bases between. Germline V lookup: CDR1 SGHTA, CDR2 FQGNSA. Written as DNA, the CDR3 is TGTGCCAGCAGCTTACCCCTCACTGAAGCTTTCTTT. Translation gives CASSLPLTEAFF.

This clonotype showed up just a few times. V usage is TRBV18 and J usage is TRBJ2-3; D gene ambiguous. The CDR3 has 15 amino acids. V dropped 2 bases and J dropped 2 bases, with 11 bases sitting between them. CDR1 is KGHSH, CDR2 LQKENI, per germline. The CDR3 coding sequence is TGTGCCAGCTCACCAGTCGGACGGTACACAGATACGCAGTATTTT. Protein: CASSPVGRYTDTQYF.

This chain uses TRBV12-3 or TRBV12-4 with TRBJ1-2, with D possibly TRBD1 on 6 matching bases. This CDR3 is built from 15 residues. V was shortened by 2 bases and J by 0 bases, with 10 bases between the two germline ends. CDR3 loop: CASSLLQGSNYGYTF. In nucleotides, the CDR3 is TGTGCCAGCAGTTTACTTCAGGGGTCTAACTATGGCTACACCTTC.

The rearrangement joins TRBV4-3 to TRBJ2-6; the D gene could be TRBD1 or TRBD2 (5 bases each). The CDR3 is 14 amino acids. V lost 1 base, J lost 15 bases, and 16 bases lay in between. Per the germline V gene, CDR1 is LGHNA and CDR2 is YSLEER. The CDR3 nucleotides read TGCGCCAGCAGCCAAGCGGGACGCCCTTCGGGCCTGACTTTC. The encoded protein is CASSQAGRPSGLTF.

About this clonotype: One base away lies a much larger clone, so this may be a sequencing read error. The chain links TRBV20-1 to TRBJ2-4, with 7 bases fitting TRBD2. The germline gives CDR1 DFQATT, CDR2 SNEGSKA (reference sequence). This CDR3 is 15 amino acids long. The CDR3 coding sequence is TGCAGTGCTAGAGTGGGAGGGCTAGCCAAAAAAATTCAGTACTTC. Translating it yields CSARVGGLAKKIQYF.

This clonotype was detected a few times. The CDR3 region is CASSPSYSNQPQHF. CDR3 coding DNA: TGTGCCAGCAGCCCCTCATATAGCAATCAGCCCCAGCATTTT. The chain couples TRBV14 to TRBJ1-5; D is undetermined. The V gene lost 4 bases and the J gene lost 0 bases, with 7 bases spanning the gap. Looked up from germline, CDR1 is SGHDN and CDR2 is FVKESK. The CDR3 extends over 14 amino acids.

V is TRBV24-1 and J is TRBJ1-5; 9 bases are shared with TRBD1. Germline V gives CDR1 KGHDR, CDR2 SFDVKD. The CDR3 length is 16 residues. After removal of 3 bases from V and 7 bases from J, the junction contained 9 bases not matched to a gene. This CDR3 is CATSDGITGGRQPQHF. The CDR3 DNA sequence: TGTGCCACCAGTGATGGGATTACAGGGGGCCGGCAGCCCCAGCATTTT.

The sample holds a few counts of this clonotype. This chain connects TRBV12-3 or TRBV12-4 to TRBJ2-7, with 7 bases matching TRBD1. The CDR3 consists of 17 residues. Losses at the gene ends were 2 bases for V and 0 bases for J; bases not matched to a gene: 10. The DNA of the CDR3 is TGTGCCAGCAGTTTAAAAAACAGGGGCCTTAGCTCCTACGAGCAGTACTTC. This gives the protein CASSLKNRGLSSYEQYF.

The J gene is TRBJ1-2, the V gene TRBV4-1, with TRBD1 as a possible D gene (6 bases). The CDR3 is 16 residues long. Germline V gene sequence: CDR1 MGHRA, CDR2 YSYEKL. The V end lost 0 bases, the J end lost 2 bases, and 13 bases lay between the germline ends. CDR3 in amino acids: CASSQDPGTLNYGYTF. The CDR3, as DNA: TGCGCCAGCAGCCAAGATCCTGGGACACTAAACTATGGCTACACCTTC.